The 18 T cell receptor beta chains below were found in one sample sequenced in a study of breast tumors, draining lymph nodes, adjacent tissues. TCRdb ran MiXCR on the multiplex PCR reads and lists one entry per CDR3 protein. The sample contains 50,000 to 75,000 distinct CDR3 sequences, around 60% of which appear only once. The sequenced sample was breast tumor tissue. These receptors originate from a female donor with breast cancer. Some clones in this sample may be carry-over from other donors' samples.

On this clonotype: One junction end does not reproduce the germline sequence, and a read error may be involved. This chain links TRBV5-1 with TRBJ1-3; maybe TRBD1 (5 bases). CDR1 and CDR2 from the germline V gene are SGHRS and YFSETQ. The CDR3 totals 17 residues. CDR3 nucleotides: TGCGCCAGCAGCTTGGACAGGTCTCCTAAATCTGGAAGCACCATATATTTT. Translating gives CASSLDRSPKSGSTIYF.

The chain couples TRBV24-1 to TRBJ1-3, with a possible D match to TRBD1 (6 bases). V lost 12 bases and J 2 bases, leaving 10 bases between the germline ends. Germline lookup yields CDR1 KGHDR and CDR2 SFDVKD. CDR3 size: 12 residues. CDR3 coding DNA: TGTGCCGGCGGGGGGCCTGGAAACACCATATATTTT. Amino acids: CAGGGPGNTIYF.

V is TRBV5-1 and J is TRBJ1-4; D is possibly TRBD1 (6 bases). Trimming left V 2 bases short and J 8 bases short, with 19 bases between. The germline CDR1 and CDR2 sequences are SGHRS and YFSETQ. This CDR3 has 16 residues. The CDR3 here is CASSLGLRGIDEKLFF. The CDR3 bases are TGCGCCAGCAGCTTAGGTCTGAGGGGGATCGACGAAAAACTGTTTTTT.

This clonotype was seen many times. V is TRBV6-2 or TRBV6-3 and J is TRBJ2-7, with D perhaps TRBD1 (6 bases). The CDR3 length is 14 residues. Per the germline V gene, CDR1 is MNHEY and CDR2 is SVGEGT. The ends were cut back, 7 bases at V and 4 bases at J, with 17 bases in the middle. In DNA, the CDR3 is TGTGCCAGCACAGGGGCGGATAACCGATACGAGCAGTACTTC. Amino acid sequence: CASTGADNRYEQYF.

The chain combines TRBV2 with TRBJ2-5; 9 bases line up with TRBD1. Germline V gives CDR1 SNHLY, CDR2 FYNNEI. The CDR3 is 17 residues long. V was clipped by 6 bases and J by 2 bases; unmatched bases: 13. In nucleotides, the CDR3 is TGTGCCAGCAGATCGACAGGGGGAGGATACGAGCAAGAGACCCAGTACTTC. Its translation is CASRSTGGGYEQETQYF. Variable domain in full (rest from reference TRBV2 and TRBJ2-5): EPEVTQTPSHQVTQMGQEVILRCVPISNHLYFYWYRQILGQKVEFLVSFYNNEISEKSEIFDDQFSVERPDGSNFTLKIRSTKLEDSAMYFCASRSTGGGYEQETQYFGPGTRLLVL.

J is TRBJ1-4 and V is TRBV11-2, with 8 bases fitting TRBD1. The CDR3 has 15 residues. Germline V gene data show CDR1 as SGHAT and CDR2 as FQNNGV. J gave up 8 bases and V 5 bases, and 10 bases lay outside the gene matches. The CDR3 is CASSTRQGWDEKLFF. CDR3 DNA sequence: TGTGCCAGCAGCACCCGACAGGGGTGGGACGAAAAACTGTTTTTT.

This clonotype was detected once. The V and J genes are TRBV15 and TRBJ2-3; D gene ambiguous. This CDR3 has 11 amino acids. Germline CDR1 and CDR2: LNHNV and YYDKDF (reference sequence). With 0 bases removed from V and 7 bases from J, the gap between germline ends came to 2 bases. In nucleotides, the CDR3 is TGTGCCACCAGCAGAGATTATACGCAGTATTTT. Its protein is CATSRDYTQYF.

This clonotype was detected ten times or more. V is TRBV7-6 and J is TRBJ2-7; the match to TRBD1 covers 11 bases. The CDR3 totals 17 residues. J lost 1 base, V lost 1 base, and 6 bases had no gene match. The germline gives CDR1 SGHVS, CDR2 FNYEAQ. This CDR3 reads CASSLEPGQGGSYEQYF. CDR3 sequence (DNA): TGTGCCAGCAGCTTAGAACCGGGACAGGGGGGATCCTACGAGCAGTACTTC.

This clonotype was found many times. The chain links TRBV29-1 to TRBJ1-1, with 7 bases matching TRBD1. After removal of 8 bases from V and 0 bases from J, the junction contained 3 bases not matched to a gene. This CDR3 has 12 residues. CDR1 is SQVTM and CDR2 is ANQGSEA in the germline V gene. The CDR3 here is CSSRGLNTEAFF. DNA for the CDR3: TGCAGCTCCAGGGGGTTGAACACTGAAGCTTTCTTT. Full variable domain (rest looked up from reference TRBV29-1 and TRBJ1-1): SAVISQKPSRDICQRGTSLTIQCQVDSQVTMMFWYRQQPGQSLTLIATANQGSEATYESGFVIDKFPISRPNLTFSTLTVSNMSPEDSSIYLCSSRGLNTEAFFGQGTRLTVV.

This clonotype was observed many times. V and J are TRBV15 and TRBJ1-1; D may be TRBD1 (6 bases). This CDR3 has 15 residues. The germline CDR1 and CDR2 sequences are LNHNV and YYDKDF (reference sequence). V was pared by 2 bases and J by 1 base, with 11 bases between. The CDR3 nucleotides are TGTGCCACCAGCAGATGGACAGATCCGAACACTGAAGCTTTCTTT. This translates into CATSRWTDPNTEAFF.

The chain uses TRBV5-6 and TRBJ1-4; the D is unclear. Germline V gives CDR1 SGHDT, CDR2 YYEEEE. The ends were cut back, 3 bases at V and 8 bases at J, with 11 bases in the middle. The CDR3 sequence is 13 residues long. The CDR3 sequence is CASSWETGEKLFF. The CDR3 DNA follows: TGTGCCAGCAGCTGGGAGACGGGCGAAAAACTGTTTTTT.

This clonotype came up many times. The chain couples TRBV20-1 to TRBJ2-1; 8 nucleotides align to TRBD1. V trimming: 0 bases; J trimming: 3 bases; junction bases outside the gene matches: 13. CDR3 length: 18 amino acids. Germline loops: CDR1 DFQATT, CDR2 SNEGSKA (reference sequence). The CDR3 region has the DNA TGCAGTGCTAGAGACCCGACCCGGACAGGGAGAGGCTACAATGAGCAGTTCTTC. Its protein is CSARDPTRTGRGYNEQFF.

This chain connects TRBV20-1 to TRBJ1-5; D is unresolved. The germline CDR1 and CDR2 sequences are DFQATT and SNEGSKA (reference sequence). This CDR3 is built from 14 residues. Trimming cost V 3 bases and J 2 bases, with 11 bases left between them. Written as DNA, the CDR3 is TGCAGTGCTAGGCTTCCCTTAGGCAATCAGCCCCAGCATTTT. Translation gives CSARLPLGNQPQHF.

This clonotype was picked up many times. The rearrangement links TRBV19 to TRBJ2-1; TRBD1 is a possible D gene (5 bases). CDR1 is LNHDA and CDR2 is SQIVND in the germline V gene (reference sequence). The ends were cut back, 5 bases at V and 7 bases at J, with 6 bases in the middle. This CDR3 has 11 residues. This chain's CDR3 is CASSGANEQFF. The CDR3 DNA reads as TGTGCCAGTAGTGGGGCTAATGAGCAGTTCTTC.

The chain couples TRBV7-2 to TRBJ2-5; maybe TRBD1 (5 bases). V lost 6 bases and J lost 5, with 13 bases in between. Germline V gene lookup returns CDR1 SGHTA and CDR2 FQGNSA. The CDR3 sequence is 13 residues long. As DNA, the CDR3 is TGTGCCAGCAGTAGACAATCAGGGGAGACCCAGTACTTC. Amino acids: CASSRQSGETQYF.

This clonotype was observed at least ten times. The rearrangement joins TRBV29-1 to TRBJ2-1; D call uncertain. V lost 4 bases and J 0 bases, leaving 7 bases between the germline ends. The length of the CDR3 is 13 residues. Germline V CDR1 and CDR2: SQVTM, ANQGSEA. The CDR3 DNA reads TGCAGCGTTGGTACCAGCTCCTACAATGAGCAGTTCTTC. It yields the protein CSVGTSSYNEQFF.

This clonotype showed up just a few times. The rearrangement uses TRBV7-2 and TRBJ1-5, with TRBD1 matching 9 bases. Germline V gene data show CDR1 as SGHTA and CDR2 as FQGNSA. This CDR3 comprises 17 residues. V lost 3 bases and J lost 2; bases outside the gene matches: 8. The CDR3 sequence: CASSFLQGAGGNQPQHF. The CDR3 DNA is TGTGCCAGCAGCTTCCTACAGGGGGCGGGGGGCAATCAGCCCCAGCATTTT.

This clonotype has at least ten counts. This chain links TRBV6-5 with TRBJ2-7; possible D gene TRBD1, 7 bases. Germline assignment: CDR1 MNHEY and CDR2 SVGAGI. CDR3 length: 15 amino acids. V was cut by 6 bases and J by 4 bases, with 19 bases left in between. The CDR3 sequence: CASRYGQARGYEQYF. DNA of the CDR3: TGTGCCAGCAGATACGGACAGGCTCGGGGGTACGAGCAGTACTTC.